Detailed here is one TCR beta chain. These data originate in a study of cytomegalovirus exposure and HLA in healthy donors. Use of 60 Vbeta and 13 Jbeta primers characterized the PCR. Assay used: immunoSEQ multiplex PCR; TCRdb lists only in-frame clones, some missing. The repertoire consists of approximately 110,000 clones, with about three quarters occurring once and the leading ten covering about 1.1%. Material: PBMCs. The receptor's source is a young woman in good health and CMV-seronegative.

CDR3 sequence (DNA): TGCGCCAGCAGCCACCCCCGGACAGGGCAGAGAACTAATGAAAAACTGTTTTTT. Translation gives CASSHPRTGQRTNEKLFF. The chain carries TRBV4-1 and TRBJ1-4; 8 positions match TRBD1. Germline V gene data show CDR1 as MGHRA and CDR2 as YSYEKL. The CDR3 extends over 18 amino acids. The V segment lost 3 bases and the J segment 1 base; nucleotides outside the gene matches: 10.